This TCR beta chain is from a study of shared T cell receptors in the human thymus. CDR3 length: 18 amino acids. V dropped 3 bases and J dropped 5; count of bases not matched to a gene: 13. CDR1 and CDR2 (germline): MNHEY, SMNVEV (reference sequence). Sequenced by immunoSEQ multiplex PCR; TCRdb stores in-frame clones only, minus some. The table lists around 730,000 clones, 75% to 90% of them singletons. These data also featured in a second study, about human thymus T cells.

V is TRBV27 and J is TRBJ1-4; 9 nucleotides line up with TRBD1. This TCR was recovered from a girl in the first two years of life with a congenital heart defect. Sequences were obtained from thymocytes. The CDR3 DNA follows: TGTGCCAGCAGTTTTTCCGGGACAGGGCGCGGGTTGAATGAAAAACTGTTTTTT. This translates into CASSFSGTGRGLNEKLFF.